This TCR beta chain appears in the sequencing data of a study of T cell changes during pregnancy in multiple sclerosis. With V trimmed by 5 bases and J by 2 bases, 5 bases remained unmatched. From germline, CDR1 is SGHDT and CDR2 YYEEEE. There are 15 residues in the CDR3. Here immunoSEQ multiplex PCR was the method, and the copy in TCRdb shows in-frame clones only, minus some. Of approximately 100,000 clones in the sample, roughly 90% were seen once. The V gene is TRBV5-6, the J gene TRBJ2-1, with 9 nucleotides matching TRBD2. This specimen consisted of peripheral blood, obtained after pregnancy. The source is a female donor with multiple sclerosis, enrolled in a pregnancy study. Here the CDR3 DNA reads TGTGCCAGCAGTCGGAGCGGGGGGCCCTACAATGAGCAGTTCTTC. It translates to CASSRSGGPYNEQFF.